This T cell receptor beta chain emerged from a study of glioma-infiltrating T cells. Study overall: WHO grade II oligodendrogliomas or astrocytomas, plus non-recurrent WHO grade IV glioblastomas, were sampled.

The CDR3 loop spans 14 amino acids. Germline CDR1 DFQATT, CDR2 SNEGSKA (reference sequence). Trimming shortened V by 4 bases and J by 5 bases, and 15 bases separated the two germline ends. Amplification of TCR alpha and beta CDR3 regions from RNA used iRepertoire nested multiplex PCR. TCRdb used MiXCR to reprocess the multiplex PCR reads, holding one entry per CDR3 protein. The sample carries a few hundred thousand distinct CDR3 sequences, 41% recorded once. This clonotype was sampled from a human donor with low-grade glioma or glioblastoma, undergoing nonglioma brain surgery, or in good health (not recorded which). The rearrangement joins TRBV20-1 to TRBJ2-1; D is ambiguous. Source material: glioma tissue, nonneoplastic brain tissue, or PBMCs (not recorded which). DNA of the CDR3: TGCAGTGCTATGGTAATATTCGCCAACAATGAGCAGTTCTTC. Amino acids: CSAMVIFANNEQFF.